What follows are 25 T cell receptor beta chains derived from one specimen sequenced in a study of spatial heterogeneity in lung cancer. One entry per CDR3 protein results from TCRdb running MiXCR on the 5' RACE reads. This table holds about 7,900 distinct CDR3 sequences, under 7.5% found once. The antigens these receptors bind are not known. This sample's time point: sample taken at primary tumor resection. Whole-study results and caveats: Expanded intratumoral alpha and beta TCR counts tracked tumor mutation counts.

Sequences were derived from lung tumor tissue, sampled at surgery. These receptor sequences come from a female donor with early-stage non-small cell lung cancer.

This clonotype rates as medium-sized. The library was designed around alpha chains, so this beta chain is a stray read whose abundance carries little weight. The chain joins TRBV18 to TRBJ2-3; 8 bases map to TRBD2. The germline gives CDR1 KGHSH, CDR2 LQKENI. The trim removed 1 base at V and 2 bases at J, leaving 2 bases unmatched. The length of the CDR3 is 15 residues. The CDR3 DNA is TGTGCCAGCTCACCACTAGCGGGGATCACAGATACGCAGTATTTT. Encoded protein: CASSPLAGITDTQYF. The full variable domain, in which reference TRBV18 and TRBJ2-3 provide the parts outside the CDR3, is NAGVMQNPRHLVRRRGQEARLRCSPMKGHSHVYWYRQLPEEGLKFMVYLQKENIIDESGMPKERFSAEFPKEGPSILRIQQVVRGDSAAYFCASSPLAGITDTQYFGPGTRLTVL.

A remark on this clonotype: Little can be read into the size of this beta chain, an off-target read in a library designed for alpha chains. V usage is TRBV12-3 or TRBV12-4 and J usage is TRBJ2-1; TRBD1 aligns across 7 bases. This CDR3 spans 15 amino acids. Unmatched junction bases numbered 11, after V lost 5 bases and J lost 7 bases. The CDR3 protein is CASSPTGNRVNEQFF. The CDR3 DNA follows: TGTGCCAGCAGTCCGACAGGGAATAGGGTGAATGAGCAGTTCTTC.

Notes on this clonotype: Found in a library prepared for alpha chains, this beta chain is an off-target read, and its abundance has little meaning. This chain connects TRBV3-1 to TRBJ2-3; 11 bases match TRBD2. The germline V gene has CDR1 LGHDT and CDR2 YNNKEL (reference sequence). This CDR3 has 18 amino acids. V was pared by 4 bases and J by 4 bases, with 13 bases of the junction left unmatched. CDR3: CASSPGPVSGRAADTQYF. CDR3 coding DNA: TGTGCCAGCAGCCCAGGTCCGGTTAGCGGGAGGGCCGCAGATACGCAGTATTTT.

Ten or more counts support this clonotype. This beta chain appears as a stray read in a library generated for alpha chains; its size is not informative. V and J are TRBV7-2 and TRBJ2-1, with 13 bases matching TRBD2. Germline CDR1 reads SGHTA; CDR2 reads FQGNSA. Trimming at V came to 5 bases and at J to 8 bases, leaving 6 bases not matched to a gene. The CDR3 length is 15 residues. The CDR3 region is CASSVTSGRQYEQFF. In DNA, the CDR3 is TGTGCCAGCAGCGTGACTAGCGGGAGGCAATATGAGCAGTTCTTC.

By frequency in the sample, this clonotype is medium-sized (0.01 to 0.1%). With the library built for alpha chains, this beta chain is off target and its frequency is not meaningful. This chain's CDR3 is CASSPAGTANYGYTF. The CDR3 bases are TGTGCCAGCTCACCGGCCGGGACAGCCAACTATGGCTACACCTTC. This sequence joins TRBV18 and TRBJ1-2; 7 bases match TRBD1. The CDR3 sequence is 15 residues long. V gave up 3 bases and J gave up 2 bases; unmatched junction bases: 6. Germline CDR1 is KGHSH and CDR2 is LQKENI.

By its share, this clonotype is medium-sized. Being off target in a library aimed at alpha chains, this beta chain has a size of little meaning. The V call is TRBV28, the J call TRBJ1-5; tentatively, D is TRBD1 (6 bases). This CDR3 has 14 residues. Trimming removed 7 bases at V and 4 bases at J, with 14 bases between. Germline V CDR1 and CDR2: MDHEN, SYDVKM. DNA of the CDR3: TGTGCCAGCACCGAATACAGGGTAAATCAGCCCCAGCATTTT. Translation: CASTEYRVNQPQHF. Together with reference TRBV28 and TRBJ1-5, the CDR3 gives the full variable domain: DVKVTQSSRYLVKRTGEKVFLECVQDMDHENMFWYRQDPGLGLRLIYFSYDVKMKEKGDIPEGYSVSREKKERFSLILESASTNQTSMYLCASTEYRVNQPQHFGDGTRLSIL.

This clonotype is labeled as medium-sized (0.01 to 0.1%). Within a library made for alpha chains, this beta chain is off target, and its count is uninformative. The V call is TRBV25-1, the J call TRBJ2-3, with 7 bases matching TRBD2. Germline V lookup: CDR1 MGHDK, CDR2 SYGVNS. J lost 5 bases, V lost 6 bases, and 8 bases had no gene match. The CDR3 runs to 14 residues. CDR3 sequence: CASSTHERGDTQYF. The CDR3 DNA is TGTGCCAGCAGCACCCATGAGCGGGGAGATACGCAGTATTTT.

This clonotype was recorded at least ten times. This beta chain is a stray sequence in a library constructed for alpha chains; its clone size is not meaningful. The chain couples TRBV2 to TRBJ2-5; D may match TRBD1 or TRBD2 (6 bases each). With 4 bases removed from V and 5 bases from J, the gap between germline ends came to 11 bases. Germline V lookup: CDR1 SNHLY, CDR2 FYNNEI. The CDR3 covers 13 residues. The CDR3 sequence is CASSGGAGETQYF. CDR3 nucleotide sequence: TGTGCCAGCAGTGGGGGGGCCGGGGAGACCCAGTACTTC.

Relative to its sample, this clonotype is medium-sized (0.01 to 0.1%). The library was prepared for alpha chains; this beta chain is a stray read, so its frequency means little. V usage is TRBV20-1 and J usage is TRBJ2-7; D is possibly TRBD1 (5 bases). This CDR3 spans 14 amino acids. The V and J ends lost 6 bases and 0 bases respectively, with 15 bases between them. The germline V gene has CDR1 DFQATT and CDR2 SNEGSKA (reference sequence). The CDR3 is CSAPGQENSYEQYF. The CDR3 DNA reads TGCAGTGCCCCAGGGCAGGAGAACTCCTACGAGCAGTACTTC.

This clonotype is termed medium-sized (0.01 to 0.1%). Since the library was made to target alpha chains, this beta chain is a stray read and its abundance is not meaningful. This chain uses TRBV19 with TRBJ2-3, with TRBD2 matching over 12 bases. V shed 3 bases and J 6 bases; nucleotides not matched to a gene: 4. Germline V gene data show CDR1 as LNHDA and CDR2 as SQIVND (reference sequence). CDR3 length equals 15 residues. The CDR3 protein is CASSMTSGSYDTQYF. The CDR3 DNA reads as TGTGCCAGTAGTATGACTAGCGGGAGTTATGATACGCAGTATTTT.

This clonotype was found many times. A library made for alpha chains picked up this beta chain off target, so its size means little. The CDR3 nucleotides read TGCGCCAGCAGATGGACGGGTTCCGACAATGAGCAGTTCTTC. Its protein product is CASRWTGSDNEQFF. This chain joins TRBV5-1 and TRBJ2-1; D not resolved. The CDR3 covers 14 residues. Germline assignment: CDR1 SGHRS and CDR2 YFSETQ. Trimming removed 5 bases from V and 5 bases from J, with 14 bases in between.

This clonotype is judged medium-sized (0.01 to 0.1%). For a library built for alpha chains, this beta chain is a stray read; little rests on its size. The V and J genes are TRBV29-1 and TRBJ2-5; tentative D call: TRBD2 (9 bases). V was trimmed by 7 bases and J by 1 base, leaving 22 bases between them. The germline gives CDR1 SQVTM, CDR2 ANQGSEA. The CDR3 consists of 16 residues. The CDR3 DNA follows: TGCAGCGGTCAGGGGGCGACTAGCGGAAGCCAAGAGACCCAGTACTTC. Translating gives CSGQGATSGSQETQYF. Based on the CDR3 plus reference TRBV29-1 and TRBJ2-5, the full variable domain is SAVISQKPSRDICQRGTSLTIQCQVDSQVTMMFWYRQQPGQSLTLIATANQGSEATYESGFVIDKFPISRPNLTFSTLTVSNMSPEDSSIYLCSGQGATSGSQETQYFGPGTRLLVL.

In this sample, this clonotype is medium-sized. This beta chain is an unintended read in a library built for alpha chains; its size means little. The V gene is TRBV5-1, the J gene TRBJ2-6; D is perhaps TRBD1 (5 bases). V was cut by 0 bases and J by 7 bases, with 8 bases left in between. Per germline, CDR1 SGHRS and CDR2 YFSETQ. This CDR3 is 14 amino acids long. CDR3 in DNA: TGCGCCAGCAGCTTGGGTAGGGGAGCCAACGTCCTGACTTTC. Translating gives CASSLGRGANVLTF.

This clonotype has a count of ten or more. Since the library was made to target alpha chains, this beta chain is a stray read and its abundance is not meaningful. This chain uses TRBV6-6 with TRBJ1-5; tentative D call: TRBD1 (5 bases). CDR1 is MNHNY, CDR2 SVGAGI, per germline (reference sequence). V was trimmed by 6 bases and J by 6 bases, leaving 15 bases between them. The CDR3 loop spans 14 amino acids. The CDR3 nucleotides read TGTGCCAGCAGGTCTGGACGGGGCGGTCAGCCCCAGCATTTT. Its protein is CASRSGRGGQPQHF.

This clonotype has ten or more counts. Because the library targeted alpha chains, this beta chain is an off-target read whose size means little. The V gene is TRBV4-2, the J gene TRBJ1-2, with D perhaps TRBD1 (5 bases). Trimming removed 8 bases from V and 4 bases from J, with 8 bases in between. The CDR3 consists of 11 residues. Germline values: CDR1 LGHNA, CDR2 YNFKEQ. DNA of the CDR3: TGTGCCAGCGGGACGGGCTATGGCTACACCTTC. Translated, it gives CASGTGYGYTF.

This clonotype was seen at least ten times. As an off-target read in a library built for alpha chains, this beta chain has a frequency of little significance. The chain has TRBV7-2 and TRBJ2-3, with D perhaps TRBD2 (6 bases). Germline CDR1 reads SGHTA; CDR2 reads FQGNSA. Trimming took 0 bases from V and 4 from J, leaving 8 bases between them. This CDR3 contains 14 residues. The CDR3 loop is CASSLAGGADTQYF. The CDR3 DNA reads TGTGCCAGCAGCTTAGCCGGCGGGGCAGATACGCAGTATTTT.

This clonotype was detected many times. Since it is a stray read in a library aimed at alpha chains, this beta chain has a size that is not meaningful. The rearrangement joins TRBV5-1 to TRBJ2-1, with D possibly TRBD1 on 5 matching bases. The ends were cut back, 3 bases at V and 0 bases at J, with 19 bases in the middle. Germline-derived CDR1 and CDR2 are SGHRS and YFSETQ. The CDR3 is 18 amino acids. CDR3 sequence reads: CASSSPSDSRSSYNEQFF. The CDR3 bases are TGCGCCAGCAGCTCCCCCTCTGACAGCCGGAGCTCCTACAATGAGCAGTTCTTC. The complete variable domain, with remaining parts taken from reference TRBV5-1 and TRBJ2-1, reads KAGVTQTPRYLIKTRGQQVTLSCSPISGHRSVSWYQQTPGQGLQFLFEYFSETQRNKGNFPGRFSGRQFSNSRSEMNVSTLELGDSALYLCASSSPSDSRSSYNEQFFGPGTRLTVL.

Judged by abundance, this clonotype is medium-sized. As an off-target read in a library built for alpha chains, this beta chain has a frequency of little significance. The gene calls are TRBV7-2 and TRBJ2-5, with 11 bases identical to TRBD2. Trimming at V came to 1 base and at J to 4 bases, leaving 5 bases not matched to a gene. The CDR3 has 16 residues. CDR1 and CDR2 from the germline V gene are SGHTA and FQGNSA. The CDR3 reads CASSLGSGRATETQYF. CDR3 nucleotides: TGTGCCAGCAGCTTAGGTAGCGGGAGGGCCACAGAGACCCAGTACTTC. Drawing the rest from reference TRBV7-2 and TRBJ2-5, the complete variable domain is GAGVSQSPSNKVTEKGKDVELRCDPISGHTALYWYRQSLGQGLEFLIYFQGNSAPDKSGLPSDRFSAERTGGSVSTLTIQRTQQEDSAVYLCASSLGSGRATETQYFGPGTRLLVL.

In its sample, this clonotype was seen many times. A read error may produce the germline difference seen at one junction end. Within a library made for alpha chains, this beta chain is off target, and its count is uninformative. CDR3: CASSDPTSVF. CDR3 DNA: TGTGCCAGCAGTGACCCGACTAGCGTCTTC. This chain connects TRBV6-1 to TRBJ2-5; 8 bases are shared with TRBD2. CDR1 and CDR2 (germline): MNHNS, SASEGT. There are 10 residues in the CDR3.

This clonotype has a count of ten or more. Because the library targeted alpha chains, this beta chain is an off-target read whose size means little. The rearrangement joins TRBV18 to TRBJ1-6; TRBD1 agrees at 7 bases. The germline gives CDR1 KGHSH, CDR2 LQKENI. The V and J ends lost 5 bases and 8 bases, in that order; junction bases with no gene match: 9. The CDR3 runs to 15 residues. As DNA, the CDR3 is TGTGCCAGCTCATCCTCCTCAGGGGGGGATTCACCCCTCCACTTT. Protein product: CASSSSSGGDSPLHF.

The table lists this clonotype with many counts. This beta chain is an off-target read within a library intended for alpha chains, so its frequency means little. DNA for the CDR3: TGCAGTGCGAAGGCGCCGACAGGGACCTACGAGCAGTACTTC. It encodes CSAKAPTGTYEQYF. The genes are TRBV20-1 and TRBJ2-7; 7 nucleotides line up with TRBD1. CDR1 and CDR2 (germline): DFQATT, SNEGSKA (reference sequence). The CDR3 has 14 residues. The V segment lost 6 bases and the J segment 2 bases; nucleotides outside the gene matches: 10.

This clonotype was seen many times. This beta chain was picked up by a library intended for alpha chains and is off target, so its count carries little meaning. The V call is TRBV6-5, the J call TRBJ2-7; D is ambiguous. Trimming pared 6 bases from V and 2 bases from J, leaving 17 bases between. CDR1 and CDR2 from the germline V gene are MNHEY and SVGAGI. The CDR3 loop spans 15 amino acids. CDR3 sequence reads: CASSPAGDRPYEQYF. The CDR3 region has the DNA TGTGCCAGCAGCCCCGCCGGTGATCGTCCCTACGAGCAGTACTTC.

This clonotype showed up many times. Little can be read into the size of this beta chain, an off-target read in a library designed for alpha chains. This chain connects TRBV2 to TRBJ1-2; 7 bases are shared with TRBD1. CDR1 is SNHLY and CDR2 is FYNNEI in the germline V gene. V shed 7 bases and J 0 bases; nucleotides not matched to a gene: 2. This CDR3 is 13 amino acids long. The chain's CDR3 is CASNRGSNYGYTF. CDR3 DNA: TGTGCCAGCAACAGGGGATCTAACTATGGCTACACCTTC.

By share of the sample, this clonotype is medium-sized. This beta chain is an unintended read in a library built for alpha chains; its size means little. The V call is TRBV7-2, the J call TRBJ2-7, with D possibly matching TRBD2 (5 bases). This CDR3 has 14 residues. Looked up from germline, CDR1 is SGHTA and CDR2 is FQGNSA. V was shortened by 2 bases and J by 3 bases, with 11 bases between the two germline ends. CDR3 in DNA: TGTGCCAGCAGCTTACCCCCGGGATACTACGAGCAGTACTTC. Amino acids: CASSLPPGYYEQYF.

This clonotype was counted many times. This beta chain was picked up by a library intended for alpha chains and is off target, so its count carries little meaning. The chain is built from TRBV10-3 and TRBJ2-7; no clear D. The germline V gene encodes CDR1 ENHRY and CDR2 SYGVKD. The CDR3 contains 16 residues. V was pared by 3 bases and J by 3 bases, with 18 bases between. CDR3 protein: CAISDPPGLKYYEQYF. CDR3 coding DNA: TGTGCCATCAGTGACCCCCCGGGCCTCAAATACTACGAGCAGTACTTC.